The 8 T cell receptor beta chains given below trace back to one sample, sequenced in a study of cytomegalovirus exposure and HLA in healthy donors. Use of 60 Vbeta and 13 Jbeta primers characterized the PCR. The table came from immunoSEQ multiplex PCR; TCRdb's copy has only in-frame clones and leaves some out. The table records about 150,000 clones, roughly 65% of them present only once. The sequencing sample was made of PBMCs. Every receptor here comes from a man aged 60 to 75 in good health and CMV-seronegative.

This clone was found a few times. The chain recombines TRBV5-1 with TRBJ2-5, with 10 bases lining up with TRBD2. Gene TRBJ2-7 matches the end of the DNA better, so the J call may be wrong. Germline CDR1 reads SGHRS; CDR2 reads YFSETQ. The CDR3 is 16 amino acids. The CDR3 bases are TGCGCCAGCAGCTTGGTCCCCAGCGGGAGGGTTAACGAGCAGTACTTC. Translating it yields CASSLVPSGRVNEQYF.

The rearrangement joins TRBV6-4 to TRBJ2-3; 7 nucleotides line up with TRBD2. The junction had 5 bases not matched to a gene; V was cut back by 3 bases and J by 8 bases. This CDR3 is 13 amino acids long. The germline CDR1 and CDR2 sequences are MRHNA and SNTAGT. The CDR3 nucleotides read TGTGCCAGCAGTGAGCTAGCGGATAGTACGCAGTATTTT. Encoded protein: CASSELADSTQYF.

The chain combines TRBV2 with TRBJ1-4; 9 bases align to TRBD1. Trimming took 5 bases from V and 6 from J; bases not matched to a gene: 7. Germline V gives CDR1 SNHLY, CDR2 FYNNEI. This CDR3 comprises 15 residues. CDR3 residues: CASSKDRGVDEKLFF. The CDR3 DNA sequence: TGTGCCAGCAGTAAAGACAGGGGGGTAGATGAAAAACTGTTTTTT.

The genes are TRBV21-1 and TRBJ2-1; the table gives TRBD2 as D, unverified against the DNA. TRBV21-1 corresponds to a pseudogene. CDR3 length: 16 residues. The CDR3 sequence: CASSKKLAGGPVEQFF. The CDR3 nucleotides are TGTGCCAGCAGCAAGAAGCTAGCGGGAGGGCCGGTTGAGCAGTTCTTC.

The V and J genes are TRBV5-1 and TRBJ1-1; D gene unclear. V lost 7 bases and J 3 bases, leaving 13 bases between the germline ends. This CDR3 is 13 amino acids long. Germline CDR1 is SGHRS and CDR2 is YFSETQ. The DNA for the CDR3 is TGCGCCAGCTGCATCCGTCTAGACACTGAAGCTTTCTTT. Its protein product is CASCIRLDTEAFF.

The CDR3 DNA reads TGTGCCAGCAGTCACAGGGACAGGTCGAACACTGAAGCTTTCTTT. Its protein product is CASSHRDRSNTEAFF. The chain has TRBV5-8 and TRBJ1-1; 8 positions match TRBD1. This CDR3 region has 15 residues. J lost 1 base, V lost 5 bases, and 7 bases had no gene match. Germline lookup yields CDR1 SGHTS and CDR2 YDEGEE.

This clone has just a few counts. This sequence joins TRBV6-1 and TRBJ2-6; TRBD2 is a possible D gene (5 bases). Germline-derived CDR1 and CDR2 are MNHNS and SASEGT. Between the trimmed V and J ends, which lost 6 bases and 4 bases, there was a span of 13 bases. This CDR3 is built from 15 residues. The CDR3 DNA reads TGTGCCAGCAGCCTCTTCTGGGAGGGGGCCAACGTCCTGACTTTC. Translating it yields CASSLFWEGANVLTF.

The chain links TRBV9 to TRBJ1-1, with D perhaps TRBD1 (6 bases). The CDR3 is 16 residues long. The V and J ends lost 0 bases and 8 bases respectively, with 20 bases between them. CDR1 and CDR2 from the germline V gene are SGDLS and YYNGEE. The chain's CDR3 is CASSVAPATGGYEAFF. The CDR3 DNA reads as TGTGCCAGCAGCGTAGCCCCCGCGACAGGTGGGTACGAAGCTTTCTTT.